The 6 T cell receptor beta chains below all came from one sample that was sequenced in a study of T cell responses to AZD1222 COVID-19 vaccine. Assay used: immunoSEQ multiplex PCR; TCRdb lists only in-frame clones, some missing. The sample includes about 120,000 clones, 90% of them seen just once. The sequencing here drew on peripheral blood, taken 28 days after the second dose of the MenACWY control vaccine. The receptors here all came from an adult who received the MenACWY meningococcal vaccine as a control.

The V and J genes are TRBV28 and TRBJ2-3; 7 nucleotides align to TRBD1. The CDR3 length is 17 residues. The V and J ends lost 6 bases and 0 bases, in that order; junction bases with no gene match: 12. Germline values: CDR1 MDHEN, CDR2 SYDVKM. The CDR3 loop is CASSSPGQRSSTDTQYF. The CDR3 nucleotides are TGTGCCAGCAGCTCGCCGGGACAGCGATCAAGCACAGATACGCAGTATTTT. Combining the CDR3 with reference TRBV28 and TRBJ2-3 gives the whole variable domain DVKVTQSSRYLVKRTGEKVFLECVQDMDHENMFWYRQDPGLGLRLIYFSYDVKMKEKGDIPEGYSVSREKKERFSLILESASTNQTSMYLCASSSPGQRSSTDTQYFGPGTRLTVL.

V and J are TRBV5-4 and TRBJ1-1; D gene ambiguous. The length of the CDR3 is 14 residues. Germline lookup yields CDR1 SGHNT and CDR2 YYREEE (reference sequence). V dropped 0 bases and J dropped 4 bases, with 10 bases sitting between them. The CDR3 reads CASSLVGGITEAFF. In DNA form, the CDR3 reads TGTGCCAGCAGCTTGGTTGGAGGGATCACTGAAGCTTTCTTT.

The CDR3 DNA is TGCGCCAGCAGCTTGGGGGGGGCCACAGATACGCAGTATTTT. Translating gives CASSLGGATDTQYF. The chain is built from TRBV5-1 and TRBJ2-3; D could derive from TRBD1 or TRBD2 (6 bases each). The CDR3 is 14 residues long. Germline CDR1 and CDR2: SGHRS and YFSETQ. The ends were cut back, 0 bases at V and 2 bases at J, with 7 bases in the middle.

The V call is TRBV29-1, the J call TRBJ2-1; D may be TRBD1 (6 bases). Trimming took 3 bases from V and 3 from J, leaving 6 bases between them. Germline V gene lookup returns CDR1 SQVTM and CDR2 ANQGSEA. CDR3 length equals 12 residues. The CDR3 protein is CSVDRGYNEQFF. The CDR3, as DNA: TGCAGCGTTGACAGGGGCTACAATGAGCAGTTCTTC.

The chain employs TRBV5-6 and TRBJ2-7; D perhaps matches TRBD1 (5 bases). The V gene lost 3 bases and the J gene lost 8 bases, with 15 bases spanning the gap. CDR1 and CDR2 from the germline V gene are SGHDT and YYEEEE. CDR3 size: 13 residues. CDR3 coding DNA: TGTGCCAGCAGCTCTGGACATAAACAGAAGCAGTACGTC. Protein product: CASSSGHKQKQYV.

This clone was counted only a few times. The CDR3 coding sequence is TGTGCCAGCAGCGAGACTCCGGGACAAAACTATGGCTACACCTTC. Protein sequence: CASSETPGQNYGYTF. V is TRBV6-5 and J is TRBJ1-2, with D tentatively TRBD1 (6 bases). The CDR3 is 15 residues long. V shed 6 bases and J shed 2 bases, with 16 bases lying between them. Looked up from germline, CDR1 is MNHEY and CDR2 is SVGAGI.